This T cell receptor beta chain is from a study of response to subunit inactivated influenza vaccine (dated by TCRdb to between 2018 and 2020). A note on the overall study: The study used deep quantitative T cell receptor repertoire profiling to track responses to a trivalent subunit inactivated influenza vaccine. The study at large found these results: The authors proposed that each seasonal influenza vaccination may bring in only a limited number of new T cells.

This clonotype was seen only a few times. It has no known antigen specificity. No base quality information exists; no much larger clone differs at one position. The library was obtained by RT-PCR. These reads were obtained on an Illumina HiSeq 2500. In-frame beta chains were kept once TCRdb had trimmed the public reads at Q25 with fastp and called clones with MiXCR. Identical CDR3 protein sequences are pooled into one entry, listed with their most common genes and DNA. The sample table contains about 780,000 distinct CDR3 sequences; only one count was recorded for approximately 17% of them. Roughly 10% of the sample lies in the top ten. From the cysteine through the phenylalanine, the CDR3 covers 12 amino acids. The sequence is cut down to CDR3 DNA, 36 bases in frame from base 1. The germline V gene provides CDR1 MDHEN and CDR2 SYDVKM. Ends trimmed: V by 5 bases, J by 12 bases; bases unmatched to a gene: 9.

The material was PBMCs from blood, obtained roughly 5 days after vaccination. The TCR originated in a man aged 45-65 years who received an inactivated influenza vaccine. Donor details come from another sample of the same person, matched by shared clones. The chain is assembled from TRBV28 and TRBJ1-1; 7 nucleotides in the junction match TRBD1. The DNA sequence is as follows: TGTGCCAGCAGTACGGGACAGTCAAATACTTTCTTT. This translates into CASSTGQSNTFF. Beyond the CDR3, the reference TRBV28 and TRBJ1-1 genes provide the residues; the full variable domain reads: DVKVTQSSRYLVKRTGEKVFLECVQDMDHENMFWYRQDPGLGLRLIYFSYDVKMKEKGDIPEGYSVSREKKERFSLILESASTNQTSMYLCASSTGQSNTFFGQGTRLTVV.